One and the same sample provided the 2 T cell receptor beta chains below, sequenced in a study of CD8+ T cells in alopecia areata. cDNA reverse transcribed from extracted RNA served as the sequencing template. Data came from immunoSEQ multiplex PCR; TCRdb stores just in-frame clones and leaves some out. The sample has around 69,000 clones, 50% to 75% seen once. Sequencing used CD8+ T cells sorted from blood, obtained at week 0. All receptors come from a human donor with alopecia areata.

By share, this clone counts as medium-sized (0.01 to 0.1%). The V gene is TRBV15, the J gene TRBJ1-2; no definite D call. This CDR3 is built from 14 residues. CDR1 and CDR2 (germline): LNHNV, YYDKDF (reference sequence). The V and J ends lost 0 bases and 0 bases respectively, with 5 bases between them. The CDR3: CATSRDVTNYGYTF. CDR3 DNA: TGTGCCACCAGCAGAGATGTCACTAACTATGGCTACACCTTC.

This sequence joins TRBV15 and TRBJ2-7, with 12 positions matching TRBD2. V shed 3 bases and J 0 bases; nucleotides not matched to a gene: 0. The CDR3 has 15 amino acids. Germline-derived CDR1 and CDR2 are LNHNV and YYDKDF (reference sequence). CDR3 sequence (DNA): TGTGCCACCAGCAGGACTAGCGGGGGCTCCTACGAGCAGTACTTC. Residues: CATSRTSGGSYEQYF. The whole variable domain, remainder taken from reference TRBV15 and TRBJ2-7, is DAMVIQNPRYQVTQFGKPVTLSCSQTLNHNVMYWYQQKSSQAPKLLFHYYDKDFNNEADTPDNFQSRRPNTSFCFLDIRSPGLGDTAMYLCATSRTSGGSYEQYFGPGTRLTVT.